Presented here are 25 T cell receptor beta chains from one specimen sequenced in a study of T-cell reconstitution after alpha-beta-depleted transplantation in children. Construction of the TCRbeta library involved unique molecular identifiers. TCRdb reprocessed the PCR reads via MiXCR and lists one record per CDR3 protein. The table lists about 600,000 distinct CDR3 sequences, more than 9% of them singletons. The specimen comprised PBMCs from the stem cell graft donor, sampled from the stem cell graft. Source of these receptors: a human donor who donated a stem cell graft to a child with acute myeloid leukemia.

There are many counts of this clonotype. CDR3 nucleotides: TGTGCCAGCAGCTTAGCACCCTCCAATGAGCAGTTCTTC. It yields the protein CASSLAPSNEQFF. The chain combines TRBV7-2 with TRBJ2-1; no reliable D call. V lost 0 bases, J lost 6 bases, and 6 bases lay in between. This CDR3 contains 13 residues. Germline-derived CDR1 and CDR2 are SGHTA and FQGNSA. Complete variable domain (other parts from reference TRBV7-2 and TRBJ2-1): GAGVSQSPSNKVTEKGKDVELRCDPISGHTALYWYRQSLGQGLEFLIYFQGNSAPDKSGLPSDRFSAERTGGSVSTLTIQRTQQEDSAVYLCASSLAPSNEQFFGPGTRLTVL.

This clonotype was detected many times. The chain joins TRBV27 to TRBJ1-1; D unclear. In germline, CDR1 is MNHEY, CDR2 SMNVEV (reference sequence). The CDR3 runs 15 residues. Deletions cut 0 bases from V and 4 bases from J, with 12 bases between. The chain's CDR3 is CASSLSEKPSTEAFF. CDR3 DNA: TGTGCCAGCAGTTTATCGGAAAAGCCCTCCACTGAAGCTTTCTTT.

This clonotype was observed a handful of times. This chain links TRBV30 with TRBJ2-2; weak D call: TRBD2 (6 bases). The CDR3 runs to 14 residues. V lost 3 bases and J 5 bases, leaving 13 bases between the germline ends. The germline V gene encodes CDR1 GTSNPN and CDR2 SVGIG (reference sequence). The CDR3 DNA reads TGTGCCTGGAGCAGACTAGAGCGGACCGGGGAGCTGTTTTTT. Protein: CAWSRLERTGELFF.

This clonotype appeared many times. The genes are TRBV10-3 and TRBJ2-1; D perhaps matches TRBD2 (7 bases). Germline assignment: CDR1 ENHRY and CDR2 SYGVKD. V lost 6 bases and J lost 8, with 26 bases in between. There are 17 residues in the CDR3. The CDR3 is CAISEISSGGGGHEQFF. The CDR3 region has the DNA TGTGCCATCAGCGAGATCTCCTCGGGGGGCGGCGGTCATGAGCAGTTCTTC.

This clonotype was picked up a small number of times. The V call is TRBV11-2, the J call TRBJ2-3, with 8 nucleotides matching TRBD2. V dropped 5 bases and J dropped 1; count of bases not matched to a gene: 20. Germline values: CDR1 SGHAT, CDR2 FQNNGV. This CDR3 is 20 amino acids long. The CDR3 region is CASSVRVGSFGREGTDTQYF. The CDR3 coding sequence is TGTGCCAGCAGCGTTAGGGTAGGGTCTTTCGGGAGGGAAGGCACAGATACGCAGTATTTT. Variable domain in full (rest from reference TRBV11-2 and TRBJ2-3): EAGVAQSPRYKIIEKRQSVAFWCNPISGHATLYWYQQILGQGPKLLIQFQNNGVVDDSQLPKDRFSAERLKGVDSTLKIQPAKLEDSAVYLCASSVRVGSFGREGTDTQYFGPGTRLTVL.

This clonotype was counted between two and nine times. The genes are TRBV20-1 and TRBJ1-1, with 7 positions matching TRBD1. The CDR3 length is 12 residues. From germline, CDR1 is DFQATT and CDR2 SNEGSKA (reference sequence). The ends lost 1 base at V and 10 bases at J; junction bases unmatched: 6. Here the CDR3 reads CSARGKAGGAFF. For the CDR3, the DNA is TGCAGTGCTAGAGGGAAAGCAGGGGGAGCTTTCTTT.

The chain is built from TRBV27 and TRBJ2-5; TRBD2 aligns across 9 bases. V shed 6 bases, J shed 4 bases, and the junction held 9 bases outside the gene matches. The CDR3 extends over 15 amino acids. CDR1 is MNHEY, CDR2 SMNVEV, per germline (reference sequence). The chain's CDR3 is CASSWPCGRGETQYF. For the CDR3, the DNA is TGTGCCAGCAGCTGGCCTTGCGGGAGGGGAGAGACCCAGTACTTC.

The chain couples TRBV7-8 to TRBJ2-3; TRBD2 matches at 14 bases. The junction had 8 bases not matched to a gene; V was cut back by 4 bases and J by 5 bases. This CDR3 spans 17 amino acids. Germline CDR1 reads SGHVS; CDR2 reads FQNEAQ. The CDR3 reads CASSSGLAGGRKDTQYF. DNA for the CDR3: TGTGCCAGCAGCTCAGGACTAGCGGGAGGTCGGAAAGATACGCAGTATTTT.

The chain uses TRBV4-3 and TRBJ2-3, with a weak D call TRBD2 (6 bases). The V gene's germline CDR1 is LGHNA and CDR2 YSLEER. The V end was cut by 6 bases, the J end by 2 bases, with 18 bases between. The CDR3 length is 16 residues. The CDR3 spells CASRTIREKATDTQYF. The CDR3, as DNA: TGCGCCAGCAGAACCATTCGGGAGAAGGCCACAGATACGCAGTATTTT.

Points on this clonotype: One end of the junction varies from germline; a read error may be responsible. This chain connects TRBV7-7 to TRBJ2-1; D not certain. The CDR3 spans 16 residues. Germline CDR1 SSHAT, CDR2 FNYEAQ (reference sequence). CDR3 region: CASSRPPDPGENEQFF. As DNA, the CDR3 is TGTGCTAGCAGCAGGCCACCGGACCCCGGCGAAAATGAGCAGTTCTTC.

This clonotype showed up just a few times. A much larger clone lies one base from this, so it may be a read error. The chain carries TRBV5-5 and TRBJ2-7; the D gene could be TRBD1 or TRBD2 (5 bases each). V shed 5 bases and J shed 2 bases, with 11 bases lying between them. The CDR3 extends over 13 amino acids. CDR1 and CDR2 from the germline V gene are SGHKS and YYEKEE (reference sequence). The CDR3 region has the DNA TGTGCCAGCAGTTCGGGACCGGCCTACGAGCAGTACTTC. Encoded protein: CASSSGPAYEQYF.

This sequence joins TRBV7-9 and TRBJ2-7; D gene uncertain. Germline V CDR1 and CDR2: SEHNR, FQNEAQ (reference sequence). V gave up 5 bases and J gave up 4 bases, with 9 bases separating them. The CDR3 contains 12 residues. CDR3 bases: TGTGCCAGCAGCGGGGATCCTTACGAGCAGTACTTC. It specifies CASSGDPYEQYF.

This clonotype appeared a few times. The chain carries TRBV6-5 and TRBJ2-7; D possibly corresponds to TRBD2 (6 bases). The CDR3 consists of 12 residues. The V and J ends lost 6 bases and 7 bases respectively, with 13 bases between them. In germline, CDR1 is MNHEY, CDR2 SVGAGI. The CDR3: CASRPGGGEQYF. In DNA form, the CDR3 reads TGTGCCAGCAGGCCCGGCGGAGGGGAGCAGTACTTC.

V usage is TRBV20-1 and J usage is TRBJ2-5, with D perhaps TRBD2 (6 bases). The CDR3 sequence is 15 residues long. Trimming took off 0 bases at V and 5 bases at J, with 16 bases between the two ends. Germline loops: CDR1 DFQATT, CDR2 SNEGSKA (reference sequence). The CDR3 DNA is TGCAGTGCTAGAGATATCTGGGAGGATGGGGAGACCCAGTACTTC. This sequence encodes CSARDIWEDGETQYF.

This clonotype occurred many times. This sequence joins TRBV9 and TRBJ2-1; 7 bases map to TRBD2. The CDR3 runs 17 residues. J lost 2 bases, V lost 0 bases, and 8 bases had no gene match. The germline CDR1 and CDR2 sequences are SGDLS and YYNGEE. Here the CDR3 DNA reads TGTGCCAGCAGCGTAGGAATCGGGACTACTGCCTACAATGAGCAGTTCTTC. This codes for CASSVGIGTTAYNEQFF.

This clonotype was found a few times. Here the CDR3 DNA reads TGTGCCAGCAGCTTAATGGAGTCGGCAGATACGCAGTATTTT. Its translation: CASSLMESADTQYF. The V call is TRBV7-2, the J call TRBJ2-3; D remains ambiguous. Germline CDR1 and CDR2: SGHTA and FQGNSA. Trimming removed 2 bases at V and 4 bases at J, with 10 bases between. The CDR3 runs to 14 residues.

The sample holds a few counts of this clonotype. V gene TRBV20-1 combines with J gene TRBJ2-1, with 11 bases fitting TRBD2. This CDR3 is built from 15 residues. Germline-derived CDR1 and CDR2 are DFQATT and SNEGSKA (reference sequence). With V trimmed by 4 bases and J by 7 bases, 9 bases remained unmatched. CDR3 in DNA: TGCAGTGCTACAACTACTAGCGGGAGTTTGAATGAGCAGTTCTTC. Encoded protein: CSATTTSGSLNEQFF.

This clonotype has a count of ten or more. V is TRBV20-1 and J is TRBJ2-1, with 9 bases matching TRBD2. The CDR3 contains 17 residues. Germline V gene lookup returns CDR1 DFQATT and CDR2 SNEGSKA (reference sequence). V lost 0 bases, J lost 4 bases, and 10 bases stayed unmatched. CDR3 in DNA: TGCAGTGCTAGAGATCAAGGTACAAGCGGGAGGTACAATGAGCAGTTCTTC. This translates into CSARDQGTSGRYNEQFF.

This clonotype appeared many times. This chain connects TRBV6-1 to TRBJ2-7; 8 nucleotides line up with TRBD1. Germline lookup yields CDR1 MNHNS and CDR2 SASEGT. The CDR3 sequence is 15 residues long. The J segment lost 1 base and the V segment lost 6 bases, leaving 8 bases of the junction unmatched. The chain's CDR3 is CASREGTGTSYEQYF. The DNA of the CDR3 is TGTGCCAGCAGAGAGGGGACAGGAACTTCCTACGAGCAGTACTTC.

In its sample, this clonotype was seen a few times. The chain recombines TRBV20-1 with TRBJ2-7; tentatively, D is TRBD1 or TRBD2 (5 bases each). The CDR3 length is 14 residues. The germline CDR1 and CDR2 sequences are DFQATT and SNEGSKA (reference sequence). V was cut by 6 bases and J by 3 bases, with 18 bases left in between. CDR3 loop: CSASRPGTDYEQYF. DNA of the CDR3: TGCAGTGCCAGCCGTCCCGGGACCGACTACGAGCAGTACTTC.

This clonotype was found a few times. The chain carries TRBV14 and TRBJ2-7; TRBD2 aligns across 9 bases. Germline V gene lookup returns CDR1 SGHDN and CDR2 FVKESK. Trimming removed 0 bases from V and 0 bases from J; junction bases left unmatched: 6. The CDR3 totals 17 residues. The CDR3 DNA reads TGTGCCAGCAGCCAAGATCTGCTAGCGGGGAGCTCCTACGAGCAGTACTTC. This codes for CASSQDLLAGSSYEQYF.

In its sample, this clonotype was seen a few times. V is TRBV24-1 and J is TRBJ2-3, with 7 nucleotides matching TRBD2. J gave up 7 bases and V 4 bases, and 7 bases lay outside the gene matches. Germline CDR1 and CDR2: KGHDR and SFDVKD. The length of the CDR3 is 14 residues. The CDR3 nucleotides are TGTGCCACCAGTGAACCCCCTAGCGGTAATACGCAGTATTTT. The encoded protein is CATSEPPSGNTQYF.

The CDR3, as DNA: TGCAGTGCTAGAGACTGGGCTAGCGGGAGGATTCCCTACGAGCAGTACTTC. Translated, it gives CSARDWASGRIPYEQYF. This rearrangement joins TRBV20-1 to TRBJ2-7; 11 positions match TRBD2. This CDR3 is built from 17 residues. Germline-derived CDR1 and CDR2 are DFQATT and SNEGSKA (reference sequence). Germline trimming cut 0 bases from V and 2 bases from J; bases unmatched to any gene: 9.

The chain combines TRBV5-5 with TRBJ2-3; 8 bases line up with TRBD1. The CDR3 extends over 15 amino acids. V lost 4 bases, J lost 4 bases, and 8 bases stayed unmatched. The V gene's germline CDR1 is SGHKS and CDR2 YYEKEE (reference sequence). This chain's CDR3 is CASSQTGVKADTQYF. The CDR3, as DNA: TGTGCCAGCAGCCAGACAGGGGTTAAGGCAGATACGCAGTATTTT.

This chain joins TRBV4-1 and TRBJ2-3; D possibly corresponds to TRBD2 (5 bases). V was pared by 6 bases and J by 4 bases, with 17 bases between. CDR1 is MGHRA and CDR2 is YSYEKL in the germline V gene. CDR3 length: 15 residues. CDR3 sequence: CASRTGGQGSDTQYF. The CDR3 nucleotides read TGCGCCAGCAGGACTGGAGGCCAAGGATCAGATACGCAGTATTTT.